The 17 T cell receptor beta chains in this list originate from one sample, sequenced in a study of blood T cells in healthy people across ages. A second PCR, run for about 7 to 11 cycles, used a sample-barcoded 5' primer plus a J-beta primer mix. Each CDR3 protein gets one entry after TCRdb re-called the 5' RACE reads with MiXCR. The sample consists of 450,000 to 600,000 distinct CDR3 sequences, over 25% of them appearing once. Another study also made use of these data, one on T cells of mothers and their children.

Sequencing was carried out using blood. The receptor set was obtained from a boy younger than 10 in good health.

The gene calls are TRBV5-1 and TRBJ2-6; D may be TRBD1 or TRBD2 (5 bases each). The length of the CDR3 is 19 residues. Trimming cost V 4 bases and J 1 base, with 21 bases left between them. The V gene's germline CDR1 is SGHRS and CDR2 YFSETQ. The CDR3 nucleotides are TGCGCCAGCAGCCCCGGGACGGGACCGCTGGGTTCTGGGGCCAACGTCCTGACTTTC. This encodes CASSPGTGPLGSGANVLTF.

In its sample, this clonotype was seen a few times. This chain links TRBV25-1 with TRBJ2-1; D call uncertain. TRBJ2-5 matches the DNA end more closely, so the J call is doubtful. The CDR3 extends over 13 amino acids. In germline, CDR1 is MGHDK, CDR2 SYGVNS. The DNA of the CDR3 is TGTGCCAGCAGTGCCTGGGGACAAGAGACCCAGTACTTC. This codes for CASSAWGQETQYF.

This clonotype was seen a few times. V is TRBV2 and J is TRBJ1-2, with 7 bases that match TRBD1. CDR3 length: 12 amino acids. Per germline, CDR1 SNHLY and CDR2 FYNNEI. V lost 6 bases and J lost 8; bases outside the gene matches: 6. CDR3 in amino acids: CASRRQGPGYTF. DNA of the CDR3: TGTGCCAGCAGGAGACAGGGTCCCGGCTACACCTTC.

The chain couples TRBV7-9 to TRBJ1-3, with D uncertain. Trimming took off 5 bases at V and 11 bases at J, with 16 bases between the two ends. Germline CDR1 SEHNR, CDR2 FQNEAQ (reference sequence). The CDR3 length is 13 residues. CDR3 nucleotide sequence: TGTGCCAGCAGCCGAACGAAAACTGAACCCATATATTTT. It specifies CASSRTKTEPIYF.

The sample holds many counts of this clonotype. The chain combines TRBV5-1 with TRBJ2-2; the D is unclear. Trimming stripped 4 bases from V and 5 bases from J, with 9 bases between. The CDR3 extends over 13 amino acids. CDR1 and CDR2 from the germline V gene are SGHRS and YFSETQ. This CDR3 is CASSPGPTGELFF. The DNA for the CDR3 is TGCGCCAGCAGCCCCGGGCCGACCGGGGAGCTGTTTTTT.

This clonotype was found a few times. The chain employs TRBV4-1 and TRBJ2-1, with TRBD2 identical over 8 bases. This CDR3 contains 17 residues. The junction had 8 bases not matched to a gene; V was cut back by 0 bases and J by 4 bases. Germline values: CDR1 MGHRA, CDR2 YSYEKL. The CDR3 reads CASSQEKLAEQYNEQFF. The DNA of the CDR3 is TGCGCCAGCAGCCAAGAGAAACTAGCGGAACAGTACAATGAGCAGTTCTTC.

The chain links TRBV7-9 to TRBJ2-2, with 10 bases that match TRBD1. There are 19 residues in the CDR3. Germline CDR1 SEHNR, CDR2 FQNEAQ (reference sequence). The V segment lost 5 bases and the J segment 3 bases; nucleotides outside the gene matches: 15. The CDR3 region is CASSPRLVGTGVHTGELFF. Here the CDR3 DNA reads TGTGCCAGCAGCCCACGCCTGGTGGGGACAGGGGTGCACACCGGGGAGCTGTTTTTT.

This chain joins TRBV4-1 and TRBJ2-1; D remains unclear. The germline V and J ends were trimmed by 6 bases and 2 bases, with 14 bases remaining between them. This CDR3 region has 15 residues. From germline, CDR1 is MGHRA and CDR2 YSYEKL. The CDR3 DNA is TGCGCCAGCAGAGAAAGGTTTGTGCCCTACAATGAGCAGTTCTTC. It codes for CASRERFVPYNEQFF.

The V call is TRBV19, the J call TRBJ2-5; 8 bases are shared with TRBD1. The junction had 6 bases not matched to a gene; V was cut back by 4 bases and J by 5 bases. From germline, CDR1 is LNHDA and CDR2 SQIVND (reference sequence). The CDR3 length is 14 residues. CDR3 amino acids: CASSNGQGGETQYF. In DNA, the CDR3 is TGTGCCAGTAGTAACGGACAGGGCGGCGAGACCCAGTACTTC.

This clonotype was detected a few times. One end of the junction is discordant with germline, which a read error may explain. The rearrangement joins TRBV7-6 to TRBJ2-5; 7 bases agree with TRBD1. CDR1 SGHVS and CDR2 FNYEAQ come from the germline V gene. This CDR3 region has 12 residues. This CDR3 reads CASSLARDRADF. CDR3 DNA sequence: TGTGCCAGCAGCTTAGCCCGAGACAGGGCGGACTTC.

The rearrangement uses TRBV7-2 and TRBJ1-6; D ambiguous. Germline CDR1 and CDR2: SGHTA and FQGNSA. V lost 1 base and J 14 bases, leaving 9 bases between the germline ends. This CDR3 has 12 residues. CDR3 in amino acids: CASSLDTSALHF. DNA for the CDR3: TGTGCCAGCAGCTTAGACACCTCGGCCCTCCACTTT.

This chain uses TRBV5-1 with TRBJ2-3; 8 bases line up with TRBD1. The CDR3 extends over 16 amino acids. Trimming took 4 bases from V and 2 from J; bases not matched to a gene: 9. The germline CDR1 and CDR2 sequences are SGHRS and YFSETQ. The CDR3 sequence is CASSTGQGKLTDTQYF. The CDR3 DNA sequence: TGCGCCAGCAGCACCGGACAGGGTAAACTCACAGATACGCAGTATTTT.

The V call is TRBV28, the J call TRBJ2-3; the D is unclear. The V gene's germline CDR1 is MDHEN and CDR2 SYDVKM. Trimming pared 8 bases from V and 0 bases from J, leaving 9 bases between. CDR3 length equals 13 residues. The CDR3 region is CASGGTSTDTQYF. The CDR3 nucleotides read TGTGCCAGCGGCGGCACTAGCACAGATACGCAGTATTTT.

The sample holds a few counts of this clonotype. The chain links TRBV14 to TRBJ2-5, with D possibly matching TRBD1 (5 bases). The J call may be wrong; the DNA end is better matched by TRBJ2-1. The CDR3 has 15 residues. Per the germline V gene, CDR1 is SGHDN and CDR2 is FVKESK. CDR3 residues: CASSQERDRYNEQFF. The CDR3 DNA reads as TGTGCCAGCAGCCAAGAAAGAGACAGATACAATGAGCAGTTCTTC.

In nucleotides, the CDR3 is TGTGCCAGCAGCTTCTATGGGGGGATGAATTCACCCCTCCACTTT. It specifies CASSFYGGMNSPLHF. This rearrangement joins TRBV13 to TRBJ1-6; possible D gene TRBD1, 5 bases. Between the trimmed V and J ends, which lost 3 bases and 7 bases, there was a span of 13 bases. This CDR3 has 15 residues. From germline, CDR1 is PRHDT and CDR2 FYEKMQ (reference sequence).

The V and J genes are TRBV10-3 and TRBJ1-3; D unresolved. V shed 7 bases and J shed 0 bases, with 13 bases lying between them. Germline V lookup: CDR1 ENHRY, CDR2 SYGVKD. The CDR3 has 15 residues. CDR3 nucleotide sequence: TGTGCCATCACGGCAGGACCGTACTCTGGAAACACCATATATTTT. Encoded protein: CAITAGPYSGNTIYF.

The V call is TRBV6-5, the J call TRBJ2-7; no firm D call. Germline lookup yields CDR1 MNHEY and CDR2 SVGAGI. The CDR3 covers 14 residues. The germline V and J ends were trimmed by 2 bases and 2 bases, with 10 bases remaining between them. Here the CDR3 DNA reads TGTGCCAGCAGTTACAAGGGTCAGACCTACGAGCAGTACTTC. Its protein is CASSYKGQTYEQYF.